These 2 T cell receptor beta chains were sequenced from one sample in a study of response to subunit inactivated influenza vaccine. Each CDR3 protein gets one entry after TCRdb re-called the RT-PCR reads with MiXCR. The table has approximately 530,000 distinct CDR3 sequences, about 8% seen once; the top ten hold 10% to 15%. The sample here was PBMCs from blood, taken less than 30 months after vaccination. These receptors were obtained from a man between 50 and 75 years old who received an inactivated influenza vaccine.

This chain connects TRBV3-1 to TRBJ2-1, with D possibly TRBD1 on 5 matching bases. From germline, CDR1 is LGHDT and CDR2 YNNKEL (reference sequence). Trimming stripped 6 bases from V and 7 bases from J, with 10 bases between. The CDR3 is 12 amino acids. For the CDR3, the DNA is TGTGCCAGCAGACATGGACATAATGAGCAGTTCTTC. This sequence encodes CASRHGHNEQFF.

This clonotype appeared many times. This chain uses TRBV24-1 with TRBJ2-7, with a possible D match to TRBD1 (6 bases). Germline-derived CDR1 and CDR2 are KGHDR and SFDVKD. CDR3 length: 13 residues. Trimming shortened V by 4 bases and J by 5 bases, and 11 bases separated the two germline ends. This chain's CDR3 is CATSDSGQHEQYF. The CDR3 coding sequence is TGTGCCACCAGTGACTCGGGACAACACGAGCAGTACTTC.